This T cell receptor (beta chain) was sequenced during a study of shared T cell receptors in the human thymus. Sequenced by immunoSEQ multiplex PCR; TCRdb stores in-frame clones only, minus some. The sample lists hundreds of thousands of clones; around 87% were seen once. The ends were cut back, 2 bases at V and 4 bases at J, with 10 bases in the middle. CDR1 is SGHKS, CDR2 YYEKEE, per germline (reference sequence). The CDR3 has 13 residues. Another study also made use of these data, one on human thymus T cells. As reported in that work: Donation was from healthy Finnish infants who were having corrective surgery that addressed congenital heart defects. Thymic material originated from resections removed in the course of corrective heart surgery. There appeared to be biased usage of V and J genes in thymic and blood repertoires. Related research reported highly overlapping thymic repertoires among unrelated individuals.

This sequence originates from a boy younger than two with a congenital heart defect. The chain couples TRBV5-5 to TRBJ2-7, with a tentative D call TRBD1 (6 bases). The specimen sequenced was thymocytes. Written as DNA, the CDR3 is TGTGCCAGCAGCTTACCAGGGGTTTACGAGCAGTACTTC. Amino acids: CASSLPGVYEQYF.